A selection of T cell receptor beta chains follows, all from one sample in a study of human T cells and chemical hapten exposure. MiXCR, applied by TCRdb to the RACE reads, yields one record per CDR3 protein. Among approximately 90,000 distinct CDR3 sequences listed, approximately 9% were seen once. Sequencing was carried out using whole blood. These receptors came from a female donor in good health. Some clones in this sample may be carry-over from other donors' samples. Each CDR3 is given with its conserved first and last residue. The D gene is left open where the match is weak. Only part of the rows carry a size: once, few, many, or a class if the clone is expanded.

j_gene | d_gene | v_gene | abundance | CDR3aa | CDR3nt
TRBJ1-3 | NA | TRBV3-1 | NA | CASSRSGTGNTIYF | TGTGCCAGCAGCCGTTCTGGGACCGGAAACACCATATATTTT
TRBJ1-1 | NA | TRBV20-1 | NA | CSARDLMADRDLNTEAFF | TGCAGTGCTAGAGATCTGATGGCAGACAGAGACCTGAACACTGAAGCTTTCTTT
TRBJ1-1 | NA | TRBV20-1 | many | CSASTLGLRSEAFF | TGCAGTGCTAGCACCTTAGGTTTACGAAGTGAAGCTTTCTTT
TRBJ2-1 | TRBD1 | TRBV28 | NA | CVSLPGQGNNEQFF | TGTGTCAGCTTACCGGGACAGGGAAACAATGAGCAGTTCTTC
TRBJ2-7 | TRBD2 | TRBV4-1 | few | CASSQDQGLAGGAYEQYF | TGCGCCAGCAGCCAAGATCAGGGACTAGCGGGAGGCGCCTACGAGCAGTACTTC
TRBJ1-1 | NA | TRBV20-1 | many | CSVNRKGLVTEAFF | TGCAGTGTAAACCGAAAGGGATTGGTGACTGAAGCTTTCTTT
TRBJ1-4 | NA | TRBV5-5 | many | CASSPPGTNEKLFF | TGTGCCAGCAGCCCACCGGGTACTAATGAAAAACTGTTTTTT
TRBJ1-5 | NA | TRBV7-8 | NA | CASSLENRNSNQPQHF | TGTGCCAGCAGCTTAGAGAACAGAAATAGCAATCAGCCCCAGCATTTT
TRBJ1-1 | NA | TRBV27 | NA | CASRPTSGLGTEAFF | TGTGCCAGCAGACCCACTTCAGGGTTGGGCACTGAAGCTTTCTTT
TRBJ1-1 | NA | TRBV20-1 | few | CSASPGHSNTEAFF | TGCAGTGCTAGCCCTGGACACTCGAACACTGAAGCTTTCTTT